Sequencing of this TCR beta chain was carried out in a study of control samples from healthy donors and cancer patients. This CDR3 is 11 amino acids long. Germline CDR1 SGHRS, CDR2 YFSETQ. Trimming removed 7 bases from V and 7 bases from J, with 12 bases in between. The data were produced by immunoSEQ multiplex PCR, yet TCRdb's version contains in-frame clones alone and is incomplete. This table holds over 90,000 clones, approximately 90% found once. The sequenced sample was PBMCs. This receptor was taken from a man aged 55 to 70 with lung cancer. The chain couples TRBV5-1 to TRBJ2-7; D remains unclear. The CDR3 protein is CASAGGTEQYF. CDR3 DNA sequence: TGCGCCAGCGCAGGTGGCACAGAGCAGTACTTC.